This T cell receptor gamma chain was identified during a study of gamma-delta T cells after stem cell transplantation. In its sample, this clone is large. Other DNA sequences of this sample code for an identical CDR3. TCRdb processed the RT-PCR reads again with the CATT caller. The sample records 1,700 or so gamma-chain clones, around 3.3% being singletons. The CDR3 runs to 13 residues. Germline V gene lookup returns CDR1 EGSNGY and CDR2 YDSYNSKV. V lost 0 bases, J lost 6 bases, and 5 bases stayed unmatched. The receptor's source is a human donor. It is not recorded whose cells these are; they may come from a transplant donor. The V call is TRGV2, the J call TRGJ1 or TRGJ2. Sample: gamma-delta T cells. CDR3 coding DNA: TGTGCCACCTGGGACGGGCGGCGTTATAAGAAACTCTTT. Amino acid sequence: CATWDGRRYKKLF.